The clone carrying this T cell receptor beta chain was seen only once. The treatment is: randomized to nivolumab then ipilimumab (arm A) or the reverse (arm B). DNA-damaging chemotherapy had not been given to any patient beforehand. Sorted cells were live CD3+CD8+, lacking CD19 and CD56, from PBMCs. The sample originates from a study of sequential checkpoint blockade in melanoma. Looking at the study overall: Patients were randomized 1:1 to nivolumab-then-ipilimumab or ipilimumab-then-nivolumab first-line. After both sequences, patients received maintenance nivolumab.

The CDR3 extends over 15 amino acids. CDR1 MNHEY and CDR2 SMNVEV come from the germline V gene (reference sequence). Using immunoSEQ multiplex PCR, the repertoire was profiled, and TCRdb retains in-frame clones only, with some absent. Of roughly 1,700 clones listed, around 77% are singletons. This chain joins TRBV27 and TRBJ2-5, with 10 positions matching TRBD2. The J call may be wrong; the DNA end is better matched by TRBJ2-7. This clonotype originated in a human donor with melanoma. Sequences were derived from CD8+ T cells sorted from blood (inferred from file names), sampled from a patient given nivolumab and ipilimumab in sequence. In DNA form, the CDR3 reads TGTGCCAGCAGGATCTCTAGCGGGAGCCTCTACGAGCAGTACTTC. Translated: CASRISSGSLYEQYF.